This TCR beta chain is drawn from a study of response to subunit inactivated influenza vaccine. Study-level findings and limits: The authors put forward the suggestion that each seasonal influenza vaccination may bring in only a limited number of new T cells.

This clonotype occurred a few times. Its antigen is as yet unknown. TCRdb re-called the RT-PCR reads through MiXCR, storing one row per CDR3 protein. Of roughly 710,000 distinct CDR3 sequences detected, 14% appear once; the ten largest clones hold around 7.6%. The input for sequencing was PBMCs from blood, taken approximately 15 days before vaccination. This clonotype originated in a man aged 50-59 years who received an inactivated influenza vaccine.

The DNA of the CDR3 is TGTGCCAGCAGTTTCTTTAGTGTCAGGAGCCGATATGGCTACACCTTC. As protein: CASSFFSVRSRYGYTF. The rearrangement joins TRBV28 to TRBJ1-2; D call uncertain. V lost 3 bases to trimming and J lost 5 bases, with 19 bases between them. CDR1 and CDR2 (germline): MDHEN, SYDVKM. The CDR3 spans 16 residues.